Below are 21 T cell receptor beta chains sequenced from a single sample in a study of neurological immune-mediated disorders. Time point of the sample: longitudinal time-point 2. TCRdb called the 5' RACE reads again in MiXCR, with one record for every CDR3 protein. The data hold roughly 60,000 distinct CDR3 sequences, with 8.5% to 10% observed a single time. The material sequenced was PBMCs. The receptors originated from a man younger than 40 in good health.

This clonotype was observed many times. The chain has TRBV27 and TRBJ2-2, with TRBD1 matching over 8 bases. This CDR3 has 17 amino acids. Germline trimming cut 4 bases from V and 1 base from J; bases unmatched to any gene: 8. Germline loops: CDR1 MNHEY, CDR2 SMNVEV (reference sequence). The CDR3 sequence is CASSSGPGQVNTGELFF. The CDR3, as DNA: TGTGCCAGCAGTTCCGGACCGGGACAGGTGAACACCGGGGAGCTGTTTTTT.

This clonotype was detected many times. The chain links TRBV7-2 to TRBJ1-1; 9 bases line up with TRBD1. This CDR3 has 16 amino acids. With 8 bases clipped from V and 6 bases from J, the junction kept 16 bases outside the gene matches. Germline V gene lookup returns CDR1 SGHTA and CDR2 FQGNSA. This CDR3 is CASGGTGISKRAEAFF. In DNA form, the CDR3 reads TGTGCCAGCGGCGGGACAGGGATTTCCAAGAGGGCTGAAGCTTTCTTT.

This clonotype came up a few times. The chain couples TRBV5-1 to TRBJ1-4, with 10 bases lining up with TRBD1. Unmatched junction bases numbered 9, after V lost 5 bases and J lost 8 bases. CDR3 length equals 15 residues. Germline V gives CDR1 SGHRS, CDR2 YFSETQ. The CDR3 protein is CASSLRGTGEEKLFF. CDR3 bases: TGCGCCAGCAGTCTACGCGGGACAGGGGAAGAAAAACTGTTTTTT.

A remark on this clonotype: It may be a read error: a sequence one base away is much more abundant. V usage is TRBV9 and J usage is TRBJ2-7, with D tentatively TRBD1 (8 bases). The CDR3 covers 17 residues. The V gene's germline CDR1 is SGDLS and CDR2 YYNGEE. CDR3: CASSPTGRTGFSYDQYF. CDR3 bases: TGTGCCAGCAGCCCTACCGGGAGGACAGGGTTTTCCTACGATCAGTACTTC.

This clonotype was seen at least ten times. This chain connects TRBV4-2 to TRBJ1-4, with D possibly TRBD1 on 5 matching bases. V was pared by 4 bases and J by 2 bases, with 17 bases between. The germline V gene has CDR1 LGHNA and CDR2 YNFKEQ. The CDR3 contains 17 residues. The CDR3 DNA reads TGTGCCAGCAGCCCGCTGGCAGGGCTAGGGACTAATGAAAAACTGTTTTTT. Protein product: CASSPLAGLGTNEKLFF.

The chain's CDR3 is CASSHDTRVSGDTGELFF. The CDR3 coding sequence is TGTGCCAGCAGCCACGATACCAGGGTTAGCGGAGACACCGGGGAGCTGTTTTTT. V gene TRBV3-1 combines with J gene TRBJ2-2; TRBD2 is a possible D gene (6 bases). The V gene lost 3 bases and the J gene lost 3 bases, with 20 bases spanning the gap. Germline assignment: CDR1 LGHDT and CDR2 YNNKEL (reference sequence). The CDR3 contains 18 residues.

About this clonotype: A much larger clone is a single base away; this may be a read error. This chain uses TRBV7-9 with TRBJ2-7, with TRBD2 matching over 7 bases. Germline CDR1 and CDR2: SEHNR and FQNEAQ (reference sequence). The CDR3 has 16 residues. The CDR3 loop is CVSSLPKAGSSYEHYF. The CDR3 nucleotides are TGTGTCAGCAGCCTCCCGAAAGCGGGGAGCTCCTACGAGCATTACTTC.

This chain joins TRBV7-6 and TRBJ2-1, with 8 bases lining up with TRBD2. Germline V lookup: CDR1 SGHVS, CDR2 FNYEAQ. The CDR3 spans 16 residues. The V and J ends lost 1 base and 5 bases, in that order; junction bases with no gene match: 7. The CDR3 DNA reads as TGTGCCAGCAGCTTAGGTCCGGGACTAGGGGACAATGAGCAGTTCTTC. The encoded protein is CASSLGPGLGDNEQFF.

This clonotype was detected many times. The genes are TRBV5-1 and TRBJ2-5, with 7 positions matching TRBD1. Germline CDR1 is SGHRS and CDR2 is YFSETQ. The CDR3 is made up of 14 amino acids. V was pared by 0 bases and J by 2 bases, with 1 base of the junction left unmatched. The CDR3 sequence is CASSLARGQETQYF. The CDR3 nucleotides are TGCGCCAGCAGCTTGGCCAGGGGGCAAGAGACCCAGTACTTC.

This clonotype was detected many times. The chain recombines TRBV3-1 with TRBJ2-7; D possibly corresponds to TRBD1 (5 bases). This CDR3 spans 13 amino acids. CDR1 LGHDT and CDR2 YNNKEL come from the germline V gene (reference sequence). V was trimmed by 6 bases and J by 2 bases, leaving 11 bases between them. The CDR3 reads CASSLGQPYEQYF. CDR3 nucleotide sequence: TGTGCCAGCAGTCTAGGACAACCCTACGAGCAGTACTTC.

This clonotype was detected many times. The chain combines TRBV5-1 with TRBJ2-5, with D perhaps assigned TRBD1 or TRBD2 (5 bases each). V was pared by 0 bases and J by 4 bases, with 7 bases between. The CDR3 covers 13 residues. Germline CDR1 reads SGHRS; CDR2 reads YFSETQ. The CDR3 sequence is CASSLEGRETQYF. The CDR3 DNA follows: TGCGCCAGCAGCTTGGAGGGGAGAGAGACCCAGTACTTC. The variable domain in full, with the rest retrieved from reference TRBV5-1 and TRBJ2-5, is KAGVTQTPRYLIKTRGQQVTLSCSPISGHRSVSWYQQTPGQGLQFLFEYFSETQRNKGNFPGRFSGRQFSNSRSEMNVSTLELGDSALYLCASSLEGRETQYFGPGTRLLVL.

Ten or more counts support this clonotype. The CDR3 nucleotides read TGTGCCAGCAGTTTAGATGTCGGAGAGGGTTGGGGGGAGCTGTTTTTT. Its protein is CASSLDVGEGWGELFF. The V gene is TRBV12-3 or TRBV12-4, the J gene TRBJ2-2; D possibly corresponds to TRBD2 (5 bases). The length of the CDR3 is 16 residues. V lost 1 base and J lost 8, with 17 bases in between.

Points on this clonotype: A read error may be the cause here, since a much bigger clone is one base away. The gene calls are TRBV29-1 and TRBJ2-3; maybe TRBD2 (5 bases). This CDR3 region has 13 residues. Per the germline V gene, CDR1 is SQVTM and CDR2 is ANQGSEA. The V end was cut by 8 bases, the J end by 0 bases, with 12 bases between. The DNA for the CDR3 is TGCAGCTTTGTTGCGGGTAGCACAGATACGCAGTATTTT. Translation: CSFVAGSTDTQYF.

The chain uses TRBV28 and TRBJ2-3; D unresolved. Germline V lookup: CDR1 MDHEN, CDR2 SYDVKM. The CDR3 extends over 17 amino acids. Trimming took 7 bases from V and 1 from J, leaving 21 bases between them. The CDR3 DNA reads TGTGCCAGCACCTCTCGACTTTCTAATCTCCGCACAGATACGCAGTATTTT. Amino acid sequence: CASTSRLSNLRTDTQYF.

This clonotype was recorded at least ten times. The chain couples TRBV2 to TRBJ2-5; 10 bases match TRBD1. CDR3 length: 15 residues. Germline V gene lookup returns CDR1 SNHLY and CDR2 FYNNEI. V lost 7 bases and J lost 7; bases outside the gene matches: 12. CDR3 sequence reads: CASTGDRGEAGTQYF. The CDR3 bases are TGTGCCAGCACCGGGGACAGGGGTGAGGCGGGGACCCAGTACTTC.

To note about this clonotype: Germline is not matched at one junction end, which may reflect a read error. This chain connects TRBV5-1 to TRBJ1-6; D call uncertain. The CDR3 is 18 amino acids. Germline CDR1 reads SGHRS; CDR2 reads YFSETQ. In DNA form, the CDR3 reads TGCGCCAGTAGCTGTAAGGCTCTTGCTCCCAGAGTTCGTACACCCCTCCACTTT. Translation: CASSCKALAPRVRTPLHF.

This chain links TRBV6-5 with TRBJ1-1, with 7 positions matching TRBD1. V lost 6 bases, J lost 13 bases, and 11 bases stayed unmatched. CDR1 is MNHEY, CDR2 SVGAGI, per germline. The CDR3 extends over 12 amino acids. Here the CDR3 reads CASSSRQGIDFF. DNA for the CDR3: TGTGCCAGCAGCTCCCGACAGGGAATTGATTTCTTT.

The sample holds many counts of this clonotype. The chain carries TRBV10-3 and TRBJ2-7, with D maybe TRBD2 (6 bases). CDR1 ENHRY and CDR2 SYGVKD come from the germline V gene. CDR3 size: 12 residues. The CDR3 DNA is TGTGCTCCGGCAGCGGGCGCGGTTTGGCAGTACTTC. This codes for CAPAAGAVWQYF.

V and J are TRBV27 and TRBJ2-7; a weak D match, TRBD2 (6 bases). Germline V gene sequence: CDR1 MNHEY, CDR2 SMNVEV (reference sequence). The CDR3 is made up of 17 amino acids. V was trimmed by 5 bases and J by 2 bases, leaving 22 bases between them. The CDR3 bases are TGTGCCAGCAGTAAGTTCCCCCGGGACTTCGAGACCTACGAGCAGTACTTC. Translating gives CASSKFPRDFETYEQYF.

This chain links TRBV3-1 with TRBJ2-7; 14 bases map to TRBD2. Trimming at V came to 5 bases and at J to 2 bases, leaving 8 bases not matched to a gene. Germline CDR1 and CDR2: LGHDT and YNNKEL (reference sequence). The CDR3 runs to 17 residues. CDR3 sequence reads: CASSTTSGRAYTYEQYF. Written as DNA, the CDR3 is TGTGCCAGCAGCACGACTAGCGGGAGGGCCTATACCTACGAGCAGTACTTC.

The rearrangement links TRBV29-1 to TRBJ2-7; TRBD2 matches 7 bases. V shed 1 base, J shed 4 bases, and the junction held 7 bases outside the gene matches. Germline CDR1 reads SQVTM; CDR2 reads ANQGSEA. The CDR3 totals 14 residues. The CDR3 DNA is TGCAGCGTTGAAGGGTCCACAGCGGGGTACGAGCAGTACTTC. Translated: CSVEGSTAGYEQYF.